The sequence of this T cell receptor beta chain was determined in a study of T cell responses to AZD1222 COVID-19 vaccine. Overall study findings and caveats: Baseline seropositivity characterized only six AZD1222 recipients.

The protocol was immunoSEQ multiplex PCR, while the TCRdb copy is restricted to in-frame clones and leaves out a portion. The sample contains more than 90,000 clones, roughly 84% of which appear only once. The CDR3 covers 13 residues. The germline V and J ends were trimmed by 3 bases and 0 bases, with 3 bases remaining between them. Germline CDR1 and CDR2: LGHNA and YNFKEQ. In regard to this clone: The antigen is not known.

The receptor comes from an adult who received the AZD1222 COVID-19 vaccine. This sequence joins TRBV4-2 and TRBJ1-5; D remains ambiguous. The sequences come from peripheral blood, collected 28 days after the second AZD1222 dose. In DNA, the CDR3 is TGTGCCAGCAGCCAGAATAGCAATCAGCCCCAGCATTTT. This gives the protein CASSQNSNQPQHF.